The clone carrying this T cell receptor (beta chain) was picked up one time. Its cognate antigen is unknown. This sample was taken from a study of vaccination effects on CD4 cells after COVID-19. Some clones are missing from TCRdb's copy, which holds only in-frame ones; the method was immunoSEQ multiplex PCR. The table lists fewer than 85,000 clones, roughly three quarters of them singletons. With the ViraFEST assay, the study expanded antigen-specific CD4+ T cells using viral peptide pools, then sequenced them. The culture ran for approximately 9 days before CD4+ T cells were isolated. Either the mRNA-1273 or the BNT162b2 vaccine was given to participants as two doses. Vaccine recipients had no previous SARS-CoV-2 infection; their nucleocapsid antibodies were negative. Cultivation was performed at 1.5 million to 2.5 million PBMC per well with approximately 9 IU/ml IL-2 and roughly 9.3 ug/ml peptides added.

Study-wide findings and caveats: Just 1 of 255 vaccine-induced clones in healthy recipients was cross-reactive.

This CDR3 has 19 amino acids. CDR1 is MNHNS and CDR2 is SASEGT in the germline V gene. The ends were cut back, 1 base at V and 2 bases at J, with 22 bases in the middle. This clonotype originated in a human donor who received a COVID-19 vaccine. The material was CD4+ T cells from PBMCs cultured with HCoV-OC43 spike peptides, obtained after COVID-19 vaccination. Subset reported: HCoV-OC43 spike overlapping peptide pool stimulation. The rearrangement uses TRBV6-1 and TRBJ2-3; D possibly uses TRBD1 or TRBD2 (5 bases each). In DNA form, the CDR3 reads TGTGCCAGCAGTGAAGTAGTTCGGGGCCGCTCTACGACCACAGATACGCAGTATTTT. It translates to CASSEVVRGRSTTTDTQYF.